Sequencing of this T cell receptor beta chain was carried out in a study of T cell repertoires in cytomegalovirus infection. Study-level background: Both a matching HLA type and CMV infection were indicated by public TCR beta signatures.

MiXCR was run by TCRdb on the reads, yielding one entry per CDR3 protein. The repertoire holds more than 650,000 distinct CDR3 sequences, with 35% as singletons. The V end lost 5 bases, the J end lost 5 bases, and 21 bases lay between the germline ends. CDR3 length: 16 residues. The germline gives CDR1 MNHEY, CDR2 SVGEGT. This clonotype has a handful of counts. This receptor was taken from a human donor in good health (CMV status not recorded). Some clones in this sample may be carry-over from other donors' samples. The V gene is TRBV6-2 or TRBV6-3, the J gene TRBJ2-5; D is unclear. The specimen was PBMCs. Here the CDR3 reads CASSPETVSVAETQYF. CDR3 DNA: TGTGCCAGCAGTCCCGAGACTGTGTCGGTGGCGGAGACCCAGTACTTC.